A selection of T cell receptor beta chains follows, all from one sample in a study of cytotoxic CD8 clonotypes in ibrutinib-treated CLL. Clones were read by immunoSEQ multiplex PCR, and TCRdb kept only the in-frame ones, dropping some. The sample includes some 50,000 clones, 56% of them seen just once. This material consisted of PBMCs, taken after 24 months of ibrutinib treatment. The receptor source for this set is a human donor with chronic lymphocytic leukemia. The conserved cysteine and the conserved F or W are not part of the CDR3 here.

V gene: TRBV25-1
CDR3 protein: ASSVTSGYGYT

V gene: TRBV9
CDR3 protein: ASSVALGTDTQY

V gene: TRBV30
CDR3 protein: AWSVRANWETQY

V gene: TRBV27
CDR3 protein: ASSLQLAGAYEQY

V gene: TRBV7-2
CDR3 protein: ASSPWTATNEKLF

V gene: TRBV20-1
CDR3 protein: SARDVDTQY

V gene: TRBV5-1
CDR3 protein: ASSFRRPVEAF

V gene: TRBV5-1
CDR3 protein: ASSLDAGGPGGELF

V gene: TRBV28
CDR3 protein: ATIHPGSAGEQF

V gene: TRBV2
CDR3 protein: ASSLNQPQH

V gene: TRBV2
CDR3 protein: ASSEVSGGSYNSPLH

V gene: TRBV25-1
CDR3 protein: ASGPRTSGYYEQY

V gene: TRBV5-1
CDR3 protein: ASSFDRMATDTQY

V gene: TRBV7-6
CDR3 protein: ASSLAYNTGELF